The clone carrying this TCR beta chain has a single count. This entry is derived from a study of blood T cell repertoires in COVID-19. Study background: The origin of the acute and convalescent COVID-19 samples was the United States, Italy and Spain. The analysed material was cDNA or gDNA that came from T cells, B-cell-depleted T cells, or PBMCs.

Per the authors' pipeline: The authors estimated nucleated cell counts from reference gene primer amplification. Assay used: immunoSEQ multiplex PCR; TCRdb lists only in-frame clones, some missing. That table furnishes V, J and clone size, whereas the DNA furnished D and trimming. The sample records about 110,000 clones, over 60% being singletons. The specimen was peripheral blood. The receptor comes from a man in his 70s with acute or convalescent COVID-19.

The CDR3 protein is CASSPGPGENTEAFF. The CDR3 DNA reads as TGTGCCAGCTCCCCTGGTCCGGGGGAGAACACTGAAGCTTTCTTT. The chain uses TRBV18 and TRBJ1-1, with D perhaps TRBD1 (5 bases). The CDR3 is 15 amino acids. V was cut by 6 bases and J by 1 base, with 15 bases left in between. Germline CDR1 reads KGHSH; CDR2 reads LQKENI.